These T cell receptor beta chains were read from a single sample in a study of blood T cell repertoires in COVID-19. Data came from immunoSEQ multiplex PCR; TCRdb stores just in-frame clones and leaves some out. Of fewer than 400,000 clones in the sample, roughly 90% are singletons; the top ten hold approximately 1.8%. The sequencing input was peripheral blood. All receptors derive from a woman in her twenties or thirties with COVID-19, enrolled during active disease. Each CDR3 is given with its conserved first and last residue. The D gene is left open where the match is weak. Clone size appears in some rows only: once, few, many, or a class for an expanded clone.

d_call | j_call | v_call | clone_size | cdr3_nt | cdr3_aa
. | TRBJ1-1 | TRBV5-1 | . | TGCGCCAGCAGGGTACAGGGTAACACTGAAGCTTTCTTT | CASRVQGNTEAFF
. | TRBJ1-2 | TRBV6-5 | . | TGTGCCAGCAGTTACTCGAACCCGAGAACCTATGGCTACACCTTC | CASSYSNPRTYGYTF
. | TRBJ2-7 | TRBV27 | . | TGTGCCAGCAGTTTTTCCCCTGAGGGCCCTTACGAGCAGTACTTC | CASSFSPEGPYEQYF
. | TRBJ1-6 | TRBV9 | . | TGTGCCAGCAGCGTAAGTTCGAGGCCCTCTTCCAATTCACCCCTCCACTTT | CASSVSSRPSSNSPLHF
TRBD1 | TRBJ2-4 | TRBV5-8 | . | TGTGCCAGCAGCTGGGACAGAAACATTCAGTACTTC | CASSWDRNIQYF
. | TRBJ2-2 | TRBV4-2 | few | TGTGCCAGCAGCCAGCGGATCAACACCGGGGAGCTGTTTTTT | CASSQRINTGELFF
. | TRBJ2-1 | TRBV18 | . | TGTGCCAGCATCGCTTCCGGAGTGTACAATGAGCAGTTCTTC | CASIASGVYNEQFF
TRBD1 | TRBJ2-7 | TRBV5-5 | . | TGTGCCAGCAGCCCAAAACAGGGGCCCCCCTACGAGCAGTACTTC | CASSPKQGPPYEQYF
TRBD1 | TRBJ2-6 | TRBV4-1 | . | TGCGCCAGCAGCCGCGGACAGGGTCCAAACTCTGGGGCCAACGTCCTGACTTTC | CASSRGQGPNSGANVLTF
TRBD2 | TRBJ2-1 | TRBV6-4 | . | TGTGCCAGCAGCGCCCTTAGCGGGGCTCTGGCAAACAAGCAGTTCTTC | CASSALSGALANKQFF
. | TRBJ1-5 | TRBV6-5 | . | TGTGCCAGCAGTTCTGACTACAATCAGCCCCAGCATTTT | CASSSDYNQPQHF
TRBD1 | TRBJ1-2 | TRBV2 | . | TGTGCCAGCACCTTCTCCCAATGGACAGGGTCTGGCTACACCTTC | CASTFSQWTGSGYTF
. | TRBJ1-2 | TRBV7-2 | few | TGTGCCAGCAGCTTAGTAGGAGGGGTTAACTATGGCTACACCTTC | CASSLVGGVNYGYTF
TRBD1 | TRBJ1-2 | TRBV2 | . | TGTGCCAGCAGCAACAAGGGACAGGGATTGGCCGGCTACACCTTC | CASSNKGQGLAGYTF
. | TRBJ2-1 | TRBV13 | . | TGTGCCAGCAGCTCCACCGGGACAAAGAACAATGAGCAGTTCTTC | CASSSTGTKNNEQFF
TRBD1 | TRBJ1-4 | TRBV7-9 | . | TGTGCCAGCAGCTACGGTGACAGGGCATGGGCTAATGAAAAACTGTTTTTT | CASSYGDRAWANEKLFF
TRBD1 | TRBJ1-4 | TRBV28 | . | TGTGCCAGCAGAAGGACAGGTGGGCTGAATGAAAAACTGTTTTTT | CASRRTGGLNEKLFF
. | TRBJ2-2 | TRBV28 | . | TGTGCCAGCAGTTCGGTCCGTAACACCGGGGAGCTGTTTTTT | CASSSVRNTGELFF
TRBD2 | TRBJ2-3 | TRBV24-1 | . | TGTGCCACCAGTGATTTCGGGGTCACTAGCGGAAGCGCAGATACGCAGTATTTT | CATSDFGVTSGSADTQYF
. | TRBJ1-2 | TRBV6-2/TRBV6-3 | . | TGTGCCAGCAGTAACGGGGAAGTACATGGCTACACCTTC | CASSNGEVHGYTF
. | TRBJ1-2 | TRBV11-2 | . | TGTGCCAGCAGCTTAGCACTCGGAGGACACTATGGCTACACCTTC | CASSLALGGHYGYTF
. | TRBJ2-3 | TRBV9 | . | TGTGCCAGCAGCGGTCAAACAGGGGGGGCAGATACGCAGTATTTT | CASSGQTGGADTQYF
TRBD2 | TRBJ2-3 | TRBV5-1 | few | TGCGCCAGCAGCCTTACTAGCGGGGGGGCCAGGGATACGCAGTATTTT | CASSLTSGGARDTQYF
. | TRBJ2-3 | TRBV7-9 | . | TGTGCCAGCAGCTTAAATAGGGGGATGAGCACAGATACGCAGTATTTT | CASSLNRGMSTDTQYF
. | TRBJ2-2 | TRBV4-3 | . | TGCGCCAGCAGCTCGCGGGGGCTCAACACCGGGGAGCTGTTTTTT | CASSSRGLNTGELFF
. | TRBJ1-5 | TRBV2 | . | TGTGCCAGCAGTGACGTCGACAGTGTCAATCAGCCCCAGCATTTT | CASSDVDSVNQPQHF
. | TRBJ1-2 | TRBV5-1 | . | TGCGCCAGCAGCTTGGCTGCAGGGACTAACTATGGCTACACCTTC | CASSLAAGTNYGYTF
. | TRBJ2-1 | TRBV15 | . | TGTGCCACCAGCACGAACTGGGGGGGGCCTGGTTACAATGAGCAGTTCTTC | CATSTNWGGPGYNEQFF
TRBD1 | TRBJ1-1 | TRBV25-1 | . | TGTGCCAGCACACAGGGGATGAACACTGAAGCTTTCTTT | CASTQGMNTEAFF
TRBD1 | TRBJ2-7 | TRBV27 | . | TGTGCCAGCAGTCCCCTCTATTCAGGGGGCATAGACGAGCAGTACTTC | CASSPLYSGGIDEQYF
TRBD1 | TRBJ2-3 | TRBV5-1 | . | TGCGCCAGCAGCTCCGGACAGGTGACGACCCGTGGCACAGATACGCAGTATTTT | CASSSGQVTTRGTDTQYF